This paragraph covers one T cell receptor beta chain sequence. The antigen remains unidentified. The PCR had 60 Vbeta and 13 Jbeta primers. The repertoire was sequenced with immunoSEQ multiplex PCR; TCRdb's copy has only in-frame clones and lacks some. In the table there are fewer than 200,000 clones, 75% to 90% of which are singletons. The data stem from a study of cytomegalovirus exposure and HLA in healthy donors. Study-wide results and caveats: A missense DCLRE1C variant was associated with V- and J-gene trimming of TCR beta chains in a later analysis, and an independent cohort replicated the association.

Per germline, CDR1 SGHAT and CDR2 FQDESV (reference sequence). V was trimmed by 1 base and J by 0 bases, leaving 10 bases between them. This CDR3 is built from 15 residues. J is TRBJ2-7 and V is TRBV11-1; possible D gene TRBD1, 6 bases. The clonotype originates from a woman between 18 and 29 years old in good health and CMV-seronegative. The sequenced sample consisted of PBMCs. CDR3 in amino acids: CASSLGGQSSYEQYF. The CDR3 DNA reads TGTGCCAGCAGCTTAGGCGGACAGAGCTCCTACGAGCAGTACTTC.